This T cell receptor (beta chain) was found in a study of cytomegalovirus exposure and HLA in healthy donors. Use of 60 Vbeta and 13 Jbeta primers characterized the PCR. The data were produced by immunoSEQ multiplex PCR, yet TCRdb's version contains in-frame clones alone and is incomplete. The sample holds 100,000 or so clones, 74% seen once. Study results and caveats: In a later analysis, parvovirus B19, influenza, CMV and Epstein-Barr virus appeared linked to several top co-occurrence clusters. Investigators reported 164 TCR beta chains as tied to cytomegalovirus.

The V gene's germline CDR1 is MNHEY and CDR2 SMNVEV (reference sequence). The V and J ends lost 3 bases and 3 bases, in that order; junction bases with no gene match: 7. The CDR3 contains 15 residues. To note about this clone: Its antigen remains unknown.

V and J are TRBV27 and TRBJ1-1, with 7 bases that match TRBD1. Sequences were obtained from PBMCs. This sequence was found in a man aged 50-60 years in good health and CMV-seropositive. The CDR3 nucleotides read TGTGCCAGCAGTTTCTTAGGGGGCGCTGACACTGAAGCTTTCTTT. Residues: CASSFLGGADTEAFF.